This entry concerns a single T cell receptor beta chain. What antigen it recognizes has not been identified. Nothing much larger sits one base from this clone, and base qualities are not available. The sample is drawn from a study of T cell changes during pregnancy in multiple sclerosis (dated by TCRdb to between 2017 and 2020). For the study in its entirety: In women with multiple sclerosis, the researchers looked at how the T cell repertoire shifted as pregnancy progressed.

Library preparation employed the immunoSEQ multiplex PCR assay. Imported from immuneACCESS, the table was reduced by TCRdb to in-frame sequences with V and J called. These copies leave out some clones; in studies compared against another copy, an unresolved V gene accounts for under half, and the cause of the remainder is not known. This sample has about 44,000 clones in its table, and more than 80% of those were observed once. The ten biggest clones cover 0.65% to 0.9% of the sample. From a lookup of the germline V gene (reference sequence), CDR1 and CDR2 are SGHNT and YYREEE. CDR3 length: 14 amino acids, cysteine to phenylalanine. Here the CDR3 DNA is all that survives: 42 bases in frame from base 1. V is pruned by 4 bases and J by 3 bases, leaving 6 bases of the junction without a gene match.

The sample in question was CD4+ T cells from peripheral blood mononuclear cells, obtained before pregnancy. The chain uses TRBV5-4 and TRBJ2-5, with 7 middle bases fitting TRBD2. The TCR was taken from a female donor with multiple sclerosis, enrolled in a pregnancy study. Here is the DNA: TGTGCCAGCAGCCCAACACTAGCGAAAGAGACCCAGTACTTC. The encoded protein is CASSPTLAKETQYF.